Reported below is one TCR beta chain. This specimen belongs to a study of blood T cells in healthy people across ages. The junction had 4 bases not matched to a gene; V was cut back by 2 bases and J by 6 bases. CDR1 is SGHVS, CDR2 FNYEAQ, per germline. CDR3 length: 15 amino acids. Donors gave roughly 10 milliliters of peripheral blood apiece. The use of a sample-barcoded 5' primer and a J-beta primer mix characterized a second PCR of roughly 6 to 11 cycles. Using its own MiXCR run on the 5' RACE reads, TCRdb lists one record per CDR3 protein. The data hold 1.8 million or so distinct CDR3 sequences, with more than 35% observed a single time.

The material sequenced was blood. The chain combines TRBV7-6 with TRBJ1-6; 7 bases map to TRBD1. The clonotype was recovered from a human donor in good health. The CDR3 loop reads CASSLLRGGNSPLHF. CDR3 bases: TGTGCCAGCAGCTTACTCAGGGGGGGTAATTCACCCCTCCACTTT. The whole variable domain, remainder taken from reference TRBV7-6 and TRBJ1-6, is GAGVSQSPRYKVTKRGQDVALRCDPISGHVSLYWYRQALGQGPEFLTYFNYEAQQDKSGLPNDRFSAERPEGSISTLTIQRTEQRDSAMYRCASSLLRGGNSPLHFGNGTRLTVT.